This T cell receptor (beta chain) was recovered during a study of human T cells and chemical hapten exposure. Study information: Patch testing placed 0.01% DPC on the upper back, with readings at 6 days.

Individual cDNA molecules (in the library) carried attached unique molecular identifiers. Via MiXCR, TCRdb re-called the RACE reads, giving one row per CDR3 protein. The sample comprises about 49,000 distinct CDR3 sequences, around 9% of which are singletons, and less than 5% rests with the top ten. Sample time point: patch test 1, 2 weeks after DPC sensitization. Treatment specified: therapeutic diphenylcyclopropenone sensitization with weekly scalp DPC. The CDR3 length is 18 residues. Germline V gives CDR1 LGHNT, CDR2 FRNRAP. J gave up 5 bases and V 5 bases, and 16 bases lay outside the gene matches. This clonotype was counted at least ten times. Its specificity is unknown. General study findings and limits: While controls formed fewer of them, expanded TCRs formed significantly more large CDR3 similarity clusters. DPC sensitization produced no change in TCRs with frequency above 1 in 1000.

The sequencing used whole blood, collected in connection with sensitization to the hapten diphenylcyclopropenone (DPC). The V and J genes are TRBV12-5 and TRBJ1-5; TRBD1 matches 9 bases. The receptor was derived from a woman between 45 and 60 years old with alopecia areata. Some clones in this sample may be carry-over from other donors' samples. The DNA of the CDR3 is TGTGCTAGTGGTCATCGAGCGTCGGGACAGGGTATCTATCAGCCCCAGCATTTT. This translates into CASGHRASGQGIYQPQHF.